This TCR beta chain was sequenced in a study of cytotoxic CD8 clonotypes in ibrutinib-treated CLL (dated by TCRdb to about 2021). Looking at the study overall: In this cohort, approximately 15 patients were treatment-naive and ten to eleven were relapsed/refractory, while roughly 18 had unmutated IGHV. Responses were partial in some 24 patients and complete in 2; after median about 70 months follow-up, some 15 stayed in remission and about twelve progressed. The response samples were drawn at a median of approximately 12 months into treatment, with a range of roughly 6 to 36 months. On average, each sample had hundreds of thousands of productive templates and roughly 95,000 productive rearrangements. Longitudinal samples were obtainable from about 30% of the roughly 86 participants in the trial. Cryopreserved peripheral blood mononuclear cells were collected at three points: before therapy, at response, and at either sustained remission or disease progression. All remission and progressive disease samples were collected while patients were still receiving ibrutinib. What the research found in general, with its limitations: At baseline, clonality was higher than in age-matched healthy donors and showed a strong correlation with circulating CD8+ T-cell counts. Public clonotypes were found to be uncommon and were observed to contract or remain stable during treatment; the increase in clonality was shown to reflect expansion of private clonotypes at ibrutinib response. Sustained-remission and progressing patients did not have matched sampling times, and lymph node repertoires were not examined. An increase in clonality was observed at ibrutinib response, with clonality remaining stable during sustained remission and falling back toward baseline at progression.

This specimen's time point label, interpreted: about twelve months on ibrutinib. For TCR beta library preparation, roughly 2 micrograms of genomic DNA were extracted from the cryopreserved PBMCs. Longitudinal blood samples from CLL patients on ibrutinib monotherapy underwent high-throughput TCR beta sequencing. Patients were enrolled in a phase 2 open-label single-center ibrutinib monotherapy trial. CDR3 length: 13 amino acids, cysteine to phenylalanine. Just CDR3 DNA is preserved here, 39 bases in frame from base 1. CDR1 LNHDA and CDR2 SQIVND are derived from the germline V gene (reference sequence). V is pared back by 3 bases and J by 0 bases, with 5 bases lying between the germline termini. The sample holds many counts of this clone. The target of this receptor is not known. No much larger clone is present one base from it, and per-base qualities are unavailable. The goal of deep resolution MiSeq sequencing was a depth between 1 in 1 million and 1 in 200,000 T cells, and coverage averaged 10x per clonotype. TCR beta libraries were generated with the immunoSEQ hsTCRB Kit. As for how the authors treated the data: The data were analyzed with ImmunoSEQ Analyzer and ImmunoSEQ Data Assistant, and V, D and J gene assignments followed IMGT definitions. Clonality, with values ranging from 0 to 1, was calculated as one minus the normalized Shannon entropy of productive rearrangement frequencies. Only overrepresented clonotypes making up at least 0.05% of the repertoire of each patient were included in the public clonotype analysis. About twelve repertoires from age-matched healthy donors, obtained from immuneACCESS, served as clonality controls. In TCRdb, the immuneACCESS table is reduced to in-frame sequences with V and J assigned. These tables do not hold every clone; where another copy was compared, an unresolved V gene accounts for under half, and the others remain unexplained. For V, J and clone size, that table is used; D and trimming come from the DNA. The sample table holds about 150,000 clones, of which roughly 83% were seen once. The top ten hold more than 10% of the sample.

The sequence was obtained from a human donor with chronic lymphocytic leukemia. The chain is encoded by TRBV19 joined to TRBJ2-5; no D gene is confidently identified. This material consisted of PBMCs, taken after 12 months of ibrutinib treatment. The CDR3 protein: CASSIRDQETQYF. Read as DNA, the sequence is TGTGCCAGTAGTATCCGGGACCAAGAGACCCAGTACTTC.